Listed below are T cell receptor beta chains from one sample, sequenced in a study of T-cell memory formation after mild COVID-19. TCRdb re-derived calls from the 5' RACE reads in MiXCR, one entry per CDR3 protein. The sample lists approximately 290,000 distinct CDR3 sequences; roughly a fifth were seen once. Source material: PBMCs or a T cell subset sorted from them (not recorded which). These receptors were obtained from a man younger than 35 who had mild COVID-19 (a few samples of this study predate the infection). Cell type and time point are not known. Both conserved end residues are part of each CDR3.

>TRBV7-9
CASSFGGDSPLHF
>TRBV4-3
CASSQADRGADTIYF
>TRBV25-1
CASSEAWGTEAFF
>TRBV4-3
CASSQRTGSYNEQFF
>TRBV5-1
CASSPGDVGGANEQFF
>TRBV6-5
CASSWAVQETQYF
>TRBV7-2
CASSTTVSYGYTF
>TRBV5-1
CASSLGSGEGETQYF
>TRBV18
CASSLFLLAGNYNEQFF
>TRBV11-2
CASSPSSGTENPDTQYF
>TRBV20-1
CSASLRQTPNTEAFF
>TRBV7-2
CASSPGQPNEQFF
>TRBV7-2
CASSPGGALNEQFF
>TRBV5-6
CASSLLNGGSKNIQYF
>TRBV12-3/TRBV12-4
CASRLAGVNEQFF
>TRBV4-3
CASSQDQDTDTQYF
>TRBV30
CAWSFESNQPQHF
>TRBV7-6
CASSFGPSGQGGDTQYF
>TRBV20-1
CSASMQHNSPLHF
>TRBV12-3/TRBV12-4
CASRNHGGAETQYF
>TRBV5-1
CASSLGTGGRTEAFF
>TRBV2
CASSPPDRGLGTNYGYTF
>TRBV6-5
CASSYEVNRNEQFF
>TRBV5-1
CASSLRQGWDTEAFF
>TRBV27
CASSLGSGGELFF
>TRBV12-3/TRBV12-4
CASSLAYLWSSGNTIYF
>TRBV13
CASSGPNDNEQFF
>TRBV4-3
CASSQGQGAFSPLHF
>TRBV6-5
CASRRLAGISNEQFF
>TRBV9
CASSSRATGELFF
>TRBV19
CASSPSGQGWETQYF
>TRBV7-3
CASSWGSASPLHF
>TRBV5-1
CASSQGTAVGGEAFF